This TCR beta chain was captured in a study of blood T cells in healthy people across ages. Study-level findings and limits: Age advanced and TCR beta diversity per million T cells fell, roughly linearly.

Together with a sample-barcoded 5' primer, a J-beta primer mix was included in a second PCR lasting about 7 to 11 cycles. Through a template-switch adaptor with 12 random nucleotides, each cDNA molecule received a tag. TCRdb called the 5' RACE reads again in MiXCR, with one record for every CDR3 protein. The sample yields about 510,000 distinct CDR3 sequences, roughly a quarter seen once. This clonotype occurred once. Its antigen is undetermined. Trimming took off 3 bases at V and 15 bases at J, with 12 bases between the two ends. The CDR3 loop spans 11 amino acids. These records were also assigned to another study, of T cells of mothers and their children. That source notes: In this cohort, donors were a few healthy Caucasian mothers plus their six children. Slightly, though not significantly, more overlap was seen in related than in unrelated mother-child pairs.

This chain joins TRBV12-3 or TRBV12-4 and TRBJ2-1, with D possibly being TRBD2 (6 bases). Input material: blood. This clonotype was obtained from a boy younger than 10 in good health. The CDR3 spells CASSFRSGTFF. CDR3 nucleotides: TGTGCCAGCAGTTTTCGTAGCGGAACGTTCTTC.